This entry concerns a single T cell receptor beta chain. The entry originates in a study of control samples from healthy donors and cancer patients. Method: immunoSEQ multiplex PCR; TCRdb's copy keeps in-frame clones and lacks some. In the table there are approximately 150,000 clones, 96% of which are singletons. Germline V gives CDR1 SGHTS, CDR2 YDEGEE. This CDR3 region has 14 residues. V was clipped by 0 bases and J by 4 bases, with 10 bases between them. The sample was blood. The source is a woman in her 30s in good health. The chain joins TRBV5-8 to TRBJ1-2; D gene unclear. The CDR3 spells CASSLGPPGYGYTF. As DNA, the CDR3 is TGTGCCAGCAGCTTGGGACCTCCGGGCTATGGCTACACCTTC. Looking up the rest from reference TRBV5-8 and TRBJ1-2 gives the full variable domain: EAGVTQSPTHLIKTRGQQATLRCSPISGHTSVYWYQQALGLGLQFLLWYDEGEERNRGNFPPRFSGRQFPNYSSELNVNALELEDSALYLCASSLGPPGYGYTFGSGTRLTVV.